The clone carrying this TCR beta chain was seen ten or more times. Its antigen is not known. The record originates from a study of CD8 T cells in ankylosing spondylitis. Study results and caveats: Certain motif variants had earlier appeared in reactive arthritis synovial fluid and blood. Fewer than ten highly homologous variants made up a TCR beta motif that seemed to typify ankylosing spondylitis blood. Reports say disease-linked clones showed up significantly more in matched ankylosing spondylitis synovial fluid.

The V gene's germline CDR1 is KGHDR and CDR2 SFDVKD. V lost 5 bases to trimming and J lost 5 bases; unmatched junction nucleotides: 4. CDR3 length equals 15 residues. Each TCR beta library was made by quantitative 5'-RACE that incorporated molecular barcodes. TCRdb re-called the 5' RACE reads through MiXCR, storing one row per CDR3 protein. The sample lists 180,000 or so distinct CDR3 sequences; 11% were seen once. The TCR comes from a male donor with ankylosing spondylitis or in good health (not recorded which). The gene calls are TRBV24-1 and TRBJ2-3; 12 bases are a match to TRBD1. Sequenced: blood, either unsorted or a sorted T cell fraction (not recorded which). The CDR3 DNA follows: TGTGCCACCAGTGCGGGACAGGGGGCACAAGATACGCAGTATTTT. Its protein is CATSAGQGAQDTQYF.